This is a list of T cell receptor beta chains from one sample in a study of identical twins. TCRdb called the 5' RACE reads again in MiXCR, with one record for every CDR3 protein. The sample holds approximately 240,000 distinct CDR3 sequences, roughly an eighth seen once. The sample consisted of memory (CD45RO+) T cells sorted from blood. The receptor set was obtained from a woman aged 18-30 years in good health. Both conserved end residues are part of each CDR3. A D gene is named only where the DNA matches it firmly. Some rows mark clone size as missing; the rest say once, few, many or name a class of expanded clone.

d_call	v_call	clone_size	j_call	cdr3_aa	cdr3_nt
-	TRBV12-3/TRBV12-4	few	TRBJ2-4	CASSWGRNIQYF	TGTGCCAGCAGTTGGGGTAGGAACATTCAGTACTTC
-	TRBV5-1	-	TRBJ2-3	CASSPPTGLDSTDTQYF	TGCGCCAGCAGCCCCCCCACCGGACTGGATAGCACAGATACGCAGTATTTT
-	TRBV5-1	few	TRBJ1-2	CSPRGDYGYTF	TGCTCACCCAGGGGTGACTATGGCTACACCTTC
-	TRBV20-1	few	TRBJ1-1	CSASILGAEAFF	TGCAGTGCTAGTATCCTTGGCGCTGAAGCTTTCTTT
-	TRBV20-1	few	TRBJ2-1	CSAARRGSEQFF	TGCAGTGCTGCACGCAGGGGTAGCGAGCAGTTCTTC
-	TRBV15	few	TRBJ2-3	CATSRDLPVTDTQYF	TGTGCCACCAGCAGAGATTTACCAGTCACAGATACGCAGTATTTT
TRBD2	TRBV3-1	few	TRBJ2-7	CASSRLADSYEQYF	TGTGCCAGCAGCCGACTAGCGGATTCCTACGAGCAGTACTTC
-	TRBV6-2/TRBV6-3	-	TRBJ2-1	CASREGGNTNEQFF	TGTGCCAGCAGGGAGGGAGGAAATACCAATGAGCAGTTCTTC
-	TRBV2	few	TRBJ1-4	CASSEWGGRNEKLFF	TGTGCCAGCAGTGAATGGGGGGGTCGTAATGAAAAACTGTTTTTT
-	TRBV9	many	TRBJ2-3	CASSVGATDTQYF	TGTGCCAGCAGCGTTGGGGCCACAGATACGCAGTATTTT
-	TRBV5-1	few	TRBJ2-6	CASSPRQTSGANVLTF	TGCGCCAGCAGCCCCAGACAGACCTCTGGGGCCAACGTCCTGACTTTC
-	TRBV7-2	-	TRBJ2-7	CARTPPYEQYF	TGTGCCAGGACCCCTCCCTACGAGCAGTACTTC
-	TRBV5-1	few	TRBJ1-4	CASKKDAPSTNEKLFF	TGCGCCAGCAAAAAGGACGCCCCCTCAACTAATGAAAAACTGTTTTTT
-	TRBV29-1	-	TRBJ2-7	CSGAPGIYEQYF	TGCAGCGGGGCACCAGGGATCTACGAGCAGTACTTC
TRBD1	TRBV19	few	TRBJ1-3	CASSWQGDSGNTIYF	TGTGCCAGTAGTTGGCAGGGGGACTCTGGAAACACCATATATTTT
TRBD2	TRBV28	many	TRBJ2-2	CASSPRTSGTRTGELFF	TGTGCCAGCAGTCCTAGGACTAGCGGGACTAGGACCGGGGAGCTGTTTTTT
TRBD2	TRBV20-1	-	TRBJ2-5	CSARASSGRAQETQYF	TGCAGTGCTAGAGCCTCTAGCGGGAGGGCCCAAGAGACCCAGTACTTC
-	TRBV12-3/TRBV12-4	few	TRBJ1-4	CASSPMGNEKLFF	TGTGCCAGCAGTCCTATGGGAAATGAAAAACTGTTTTTT
-	TRBV20-1	few	TRBJ2-5	CSAIGGEETQYF	TGCAGTGCTATAGGGGGTGAAGAGACCCAGTACTTC
-	TRBV6-2/TRBV6-3	-	TRBJ2-5	CASRPTSAQPQYF	TGTGCCAGCAGGCCCACAAGTGCCCAGCCCCAGTACTTC
TRBD2	TRBV20-1	few	TRBJ2-3	CSASLRGSFTDTQYF	TGCAGTGCGAGTCTCCGCGGGAGTTTCACAGATACGCAGTATTTT
TRBD2	TRBV7-6	many	TRBJ2-1	CASSLVGGSTYNEQFF	TGTGCCAGCAGCTTAGTCGGCGGGAGCACCTACAATGAGCAGTTCTTC
TRBD2	TRBV7-2	few	TRBJ2-1	CASSPAGGRYNEQFF	TGTGCCAGCAGCCCAGCGGGAGGACGCTACAATGAGCAGTTCTTC
-	TRBV2	-	TRBJ2-2	CASNVGGNTGELFF	TGTGCCAGCAACGTCGGAGGGAACACCGGGGAGCTGTTTTTT
-	TRBV6-1	few	TRBJ1-2	CASSGQGNGYTF	TGTGCCAGCAGTGGCCAGGGGAATGGCTACACCTTC
TRBD2	TRBV6-4	few	TRBJ2-1	CASSDAGGPSEQFF	TGTGCCAGCAGTGACGCGGGAGGGCCCAGTGAGCAGTTCTTC
TRBD1	TRBV5-5	many	TRBJ2-5	CASSLGQGGETQYF	TGTGCCAGCAGCTTGGGACAGGGTGGAGAGACCCAGTACTTC
TRBD2	TRBV19	many	TRBJ2-1	CASSRTSGGLNEQFF	TGTGCCAGTAGCCGGACTAGCGGAGGCCTGAACGAGCAGTTCTTC
-	TRBV6-4	many	TRBJ2-3	CASSETGEADTQYF	TGTGCCAGCAGTGAAACGGGGGAGGCAGATACGCAGTATTTT
TRBD1	TRBV7-2	many	TRBJ2-5	CASSQDRVETQYF	TGTGCCAGCAGCCAGGACAGGGTGGAGACCCAGTACTTC
TRBD1	TRBV5-1	-	TRBJ1-2	CASSLIGTGNHGYTF	TGCGCCAGCAGCTTGATCGGGACAGGGAATCATGGCTACACCTTC
TRBD1	TRBV20-1	-	TRBJ2-7	CSAPKGRQGGYEQYF	TGCAGTGCACCCAAGGGAAGACAGGGCGGCTACGAGCAGTACTTC
-	TRBV2	few	TRBJ2-3	CASSEQGTSTDTQYF	TGTGCCAGCAGTGAACAGGGTACAAGCACAGATACGCAGTATTTT
TRBD2	TRBV6-4	-	TRBJ2-7	CASSDSGTSGRGDYEQYF	TGTGCCAGCAGTGACTCAGGGACTAGCGGGAGAGGGGATTACGAGCAGTACTTC
-	TRBV7-9	few	TRBJ1-4	CASSLFLWDPNEKLFF	TGTGCCAGCAGCTTGTTCTTATGGGATCCTAATGAAAAACTGTTTTTT
TRBD1	TRBV10-3	-	TRBJ1-5	CATQGNNQPQHF	TGTGCCACACAGGGGAACAATCAGCCCCAGCATTTT
-	TRBV6-2/TRBV6-3	few	TRBJ2-7	CASSYDAGSTYEQYF	TGTGCCAGCAGTTACGACGCAGGGAGTACCTACGAGCAGTACTTC
TRBD1	TRBV5-1	-	TRBJ1-2	CASSSPGQVLNYGYTF	TGCGCCAGCAGCTCACCGGGACAGGTCCTTAACTATGGCTACACCTTC
-	TRBV14	-	TRBJ2-3	CASSQSRASTDTQYF	TGTGCCAGCAGCCAAAGTCGGGCTAGCACAGATACGCAGTATTTT
-	TRBV11-2	few	TRBJ2-5	CASSLDGGQETQYF	TGTGCCAGCAGCTTAGATGGGGGCCAAGAGACCCAGTACTTC
-	TRBV3-1	-	TRBJ1-1	CASRAGDTEAFF	TGTGCCAGCAGGGCGGGGGACACTGAAGCTTTCTTT